A selection of T cell receptor beta chains follows, all from one sample in a study of tumor-infiltrating lymphocytes in primary liver carcinoma. TCRdb fed the multiplex PCR reads into MiXCR, producing one record per CDR3 protein. The profile shows about 64,000 distinct CDR3 sequences, about 71% of them singletons. Sequences were obtained from liver tumor tissue from sampling region 4. These receptors all stem from a man between 35 and 55 years old with primary liver carcinoma and hepatitis B virus infection. CDR3s leave out the opening cysteine and the closing phenylalanine or tryptophan. Some rows have no size entry. The others give once, few or many, or a class for an expanded clone.

V gene,clone size,CDR3 protein
TRBV30,many,AWSITGTGDEQY
TRBV6-2/TRBV6-3,-,TSSYSAAMQSQH
TRBV10-1,-,ASSVPPPTTADTHY
TRBV11-2,-,ATSLDLGAGSNVLT
TRBV4-2,-,ASQALGSSYEQY
TRBV4-3,once,ASSFWDRGRNSPLH
TRBV11-1,-,ASSPRDTSSYNSPLH
TRBV6-5,-,ASSLMSPGRETQY
TRBV11-2,-,ASSLIQGAIHNGQY
TRBV6-6,once,ASSYGLGAGLIDTQY
TRBV11-2,-,TSSQTPGRGKETQY
TRBV6-5,-,ASSLVVLTGELF
TRBV4-1,once,ASSPSGQGTETQY